A selection of T cell receptor beta chains follows, all from one sample in a study of shared clonotypes between healthy human individuals. Repertoires were generated with immunoSEQ multiplex PCR, while TCRdb's copy carries only in-frame clones and drops some. Altogether about 990,000 clones are present, about 80% being singletons, with the ten largest covering 0.55% to 0.7%. The material sequenced was memory CD4+ T cells from PBMCs. The receptor set was obtained from a man aged 18 to 35 in good health. Some clones in this sample may be carry-over from other donors' samples. Both conserved end residues are part of each CDR3. Clone sizes are given selectively: once, few, many, or a class where the clone is expanded.

v_call	j_call	clone_size	cdr3_aa
TRBV4-1	TRBJ1-2	.	CASRPRQGPLGYGYTF
TRBV15	TRBJ1-2	.	CATSRVSGNYGYTF
TRBV6-6	TRBJ2-4	.	CASSYPGGQGGNIQYF
TRBV27	TRBJ1-4	few	CASSWDAGEKLFF
TRBV28	TRBJ2-3	.	CASSLSQRSTDTQYF
TRBV4-1	TRBJ1-5	once	CASSRDGTGEQPQHF
TRBV5-4	TRBJ1-3	.	CASSLQGNTIYF
TRBV28	TRBJ1-5	few	CASRLVNRNQPQHF
TRBV14	TRBJ2-7	.	CASSIGLAGTYEQYF
TRBV5-1	TRBJ2-7	.	CASKTLGGASPVEQYF
TRBV7-2	TRBJ2-5	.	CASSPRDRGYGETQYF
TRBV29-1	TRBJ1-2	.	CSVLQLSTVRTGPPYGYTF
TRBV28	TRBJ1-1	once	CASSFGGITTEAFF
TRBV11-1	TRBJ2-7	few	CASSSDRYEQYF
TRBV15	TRBJ1-1	.	CATSRDPGESRTEAFF
TRBV5-5	TRBJ2-7	.	CASSPLGQGRYEQYF
TRBV4-1	TRBJ2-7	.	CASSQTGQGYEQYF
TRBV7-9	TRBJ2-2	.	CASSKRDRVGGELFF
TRBV18	TRBJ2-1	.	CASSLKGDSYNEQFF
TRBV7-7	TRBJ2-5	.	CASSAGLWGETQYF
TRBV5-1	TRBJ2-2	few	CASSSGTGAAGELFF
TRBV4-1	TRBJ1-1	.	CASSHPGPYTEAFF
TRBV7-3	TRBJ2-2	.	CASSSGTKYTGELFF
TRBV10-3	TRBJ1-2	once	CAISEDRRPNGYTF
TRBV13	TRBJ2-7	.	CASRRDSYEQYF
TRBV9	TRBJ1-2	.	CASSVVGPDAGGYTF
TRBV6-5	TRBJ2-7	.	CASRSGDSYEQYF
TRBV2	TRBJ1-5	.	CASSLIQSNQPQHF
TRBV6-5	TRBJ1-1	.	CASSYVAGRGTEAFF
TRBV5-6	TRBJ2-1	.	CASSLAGTSGRVGYNEQFF
TRBV5-6	TRBJ2-7	.	CASSLTGGTGGAEQYF
TRBV7-2	TRBJ2-2	.	CASSRYGQGNTGELFF
TRBV5-1	TRBJ2-3	.	CASSFQGGTDTQYF
TRBV2	TRBJ2-7	once	CASSKTDEQYF
TRBV6-5	TRBJ2-2	.	CASTESRDTGELFF
TRBV6-6	TRBJ2-3	.	CASGVAGPTDTQYF